The 6 T cell receptor beta chains below come from one sample, sequenced in a study of identical twins. TCRdb re-derived calls from the 5' RACE reads in MiXCR, one entry per CDR3 protein. In the table there are around 480,000 distinct CDR3 sequences, about 13% of which are singletons. These sequences were also reported in another study, on yellow fever vaccine responses in identical twins.

The sequenced sample was CD4+ T cells sorted from blood. Receptors were obtained from a woman aged 18 to 35 in good health.

This clonotype was recorded a few times. The chain is built from TRBV29-1 and TRBJ1-2; D is unresolved. The CDR3 covers 9 residues. Germline V CDR1 and CDR2: SQVTM, ANQGSEA. The V and J ends lost 3 bases and 6 bases respectively, with 2 bases between them. CDR3 DNA sequence: TGCAGCGTTGAGAATGGCTACACCTTC. Translating it yields CSVENGYTF.

Only a few counts were recorded for this clonotype. J is TRBJ1-5 and V is TRBV12-3 or TRBV12-4; the D is unclear. Trimming took off 0 bases at V and 2 bases at J, with 11 bases between the two ends. This CDR3 spans 16 amino acids. Here the CDR3 DNA reads TGTGCCAGCAGTTTAGCCGCGGGAACGGGCAATCAGCCCCAGCATTTT. Amino acids: CASSLAAGTGNQPQHF.

This chain links TRBV2 with TRBJ2-1, with unresolved D. V was trimmed by 7 bases and J by 6 bases, leaving 10 bases between them. The CDR3 runs to 12 residues. Germline CDR1 reads SNHLY; CDR2 reads FYNNEI. The CDR3 region has the DNA TGTGCCAGCACCCGAGGAAGCAATGAGCAGTTCTTC. This sequence encodes CASTRGSNEQFF.

The rearrangement uses TRBV30 and TRBJ2-1; D remains unclear. There are 14 residues in the CDR3. V shed 1 base and J shed 0 bases, with 7 bases lying between them. The germline gives CDR1 GTSNPN, CDR2 SVGIG (reference sequence). CDR3 nucleotide sequence: TGTGCCTGGAGTGGGAGCAGCTCCTACAATGAGCAGTTCTTC. Residues: CAWSGSSSYNEQFF.

The rearrangement uses TRBV5-1 and TRBJ1-4, with D possibly matching TRBD1 (5 bases). The germline CDR1 and CDR2 sequences are SGHRS and YFSETQ. Trimming left V 0 bases short and J 0 bases short, with 6 bases between. The CDR3 covers 15 residues. The CDR3 sequence: CASSLGQTTNEKLFF. The CDR3 region has the DNA TGCGCCAGCAGCTTGGGACAGACAACTAATGAAAAACTGTTTTTT.

This clonotype was counted at least ten times. The rearrangement links TRBV11-2 to TRBJ1-1, with a possible D match to TRBD1 (6 bases). Looked up from germline, CDR1 is SGHAT and CDR2 is FQNNGV. The ends were cut back, 3 bases at V and 1 base at J, with 12 bases in the middle. The CDR3 extends over 15 amino acids. The CDR3 spells CASSLPPGQNTEAFF. The CDR3 nucleotides are TGTGCCAGCAGCTTGCCTCCGGGACAGAACACTGAAGCTTTCTTT.